Shown below are 20 T cell receptor beta chains from a single sample sequenced in a study of blood T cell repertoires in COVID-19. Only in-frame clones appear in the TCRdb table, and some are missing; sequencing was by immunoSEQ multiplex PCR. The sample contains some 83,000 clones, around 84% of which appear only once. The sample comprised peripheral blood. These receptors came from a man in his forties or fifties with acute or convalescent COVID-19.

This clone has only one observation. This chain connects TRBV3-1 (or the pseudogene TRBV3-2) to TRBJ2-7; a weak D match, TRBD2 (6 bases). Germline CDR1 reads LGHDT; CDR2 reads YNNKEL (reference sequence). Trimming left V 0 bases short and J 0 bases short, with 15 bases between. This CDR3 is 17 amino acids long. CDR3 amino acids: CASSQDGLALSSYEQYF. In DNA form, the CDR3 reads TGTGCCAGCAGCCAAGATGGGCTAGCGCTAAGCTCCTACGAGCAGTACTTC.

The chain is built from TRBV7-2 and TRBJ2-5; 8 positions match TRBD2. V lost 5 bases, J lost 1 base, and 3 bases stayed unmatched. The CDR3 extends over 14 amino acids. Germline CDR1 SGHTA, CDR2 FQGNSA. CDR3 coding DNA: TGTGCCAGCAGCCCGGGGGGGCCCCAAGAGACCCAGTACTTC. The encoded protein is CASSPGGPQETQYF.

V is TRBV27 and J is TRBJ1-1, with 10 bases fitting TRBD1. The CDR3 is made up of 14 amino acids. The V segment lost 7 bases and the J segment 7 bases; nucleotides outside the gene matches: 9. Germline V gives CDR1 MNHEY, CDR2 SMNVEV (reference sequence). As DNA, the CDR3 is TGTGCCAGCAACCGAGACAGGGGGCCTAGTGAAGCTTTCTTT. It translates to CASNRDRGPSEAFF.

Ten or more counts support this clone. The gene calls are TRBV5-1 and TRBJ1-6; possible D gene TRBD1, 5 bases. The germline gives CDR1 SGHRS, CDR2 YFSETQ. There are 15 residues in the CDR3. V lost 3 bases and J 10 bases, leaving 17 bases between the germline ends. The CDR3 loop is CASSSRGGDGSPLHF. The CDR3 DNA is TGCGCCAGCAGCTCCCGTGGGGGGGATGGATCACCCCTCCACTTT.

The chain is built from TRBV19 and TRBJ1-3; weak D call: TRBD1 (5 bases). V was shortened by 3 bases and J by 1 base, with 10 bases between the two germline ends. Germline CDR1 is LNHDA and CDR2 is SQIVND (reference sequence). The CDR3 consists of 15 residues. CDR3 DNA: TGTGCCAGTAGTATGATTCAGGGATCTGGAAACACCATATATTTT. This gives the protein CASSMIQGSGNTIYF.

CDR3 nucleotides: TGTGCCAGTAGTATAGGTGCCGGAACTGGGGCTGGCTACACCTTC. The encoded protein is CASSIGAGTGAGYTF. The chain combines TRBV19 with TRBJ1-2; the D gene is possibly TRBD1 (5 bases). Trimming took off 1 base at V and 7 bases at J, with 16 bases between the two ends. This CDR3 has 15 residues. The V gene's germline CDR1 is LNHDA and CDR2 SQIVND (reference sequence).

This clone came up once. This chain connects TRBV6-5 to TRBJ2-2, with TRBD1 matching 8 bases. The CDR3 loop spans 13 amino acids. The germline V gene has CDR1 MNHEY and CDR2 SVGAGI. V lost 6 bases, J lost 5 bases, and 2 bases stayed unmatched. Here the CDR3 DNA reads TGTGCCAGCAGGAGGACAGGGACCGGGGAGCTGTTTTTT. This translates into CASRRTGTGELFF.

The V gene is TRBV12-3 or TRBV12-4, the J gene TRBJ1-2; unclear D gene. The CDR3 sequence is 12 residues long. V shed 4 bases and J shed 2 bases, with 5 bases lying between them. CDR3 coding DNA: TGTGCCAGCAGTTCCGTAAACTATGGCTACACCTTC. It codes for CASSSVNYGYTF.

The V gene is TRBV6-5, the J gene TRBJ1-3; D is unresolved. Trimming left V 4 bases short and J 4 bases short, with 14 bases between. The CDR3 length is 15 residues. In germline, CDR1 is MNHEY, CDR2 SVGAGI. The DNA for the CDR3 is TGTGCCAGCAGTTGGACTGGGAGTAGAGGAAACACCATATATTTT. It specifies CASSWTGSRGNTIYF.

V gene TRBV28 combines with J gene TRBJ1-5; D might be TRBD1 (5 bases). The V gene lost 3 bases and the J gene lost 4 bases, with 13 bases spanning the gap. Per the germline V gene, CDR1 is MDHEN and CDR2 is SYDVKM. The CDR3 totals 15 residues. The CDR3, as DNA: TGTGCCAGCAGTTTCATGGGGGGTGGAAATCAGCCCCAGCATTTT. As protein: CASSFMGGGNQPQHF.

CDR3 in DNA: TGTGCCAGCAGCTTGGGACTAGCGGGGGTGAACACCGGGGAGCTGTTTTTT. Translating it yields CASSLGLAGVNTGELFF. The rearrangement joins TRBV5-4 to TRBJ2-2, with 12 bases fitting TRBD2. The germline V gene has CDR1 SGHNT and CDR2 YYREEE (reference sequence). V dropped 0 bases and J dropped 1; count of bases not matched to a gene: 1. The CDR3 spans 17 residues.

The V and J genes are TRBV5-1 and TRBJ2-7, with TRBD1 matching 9 bases. V lost 6 bases and J lost 3; bases outside the gene matches: 7. This CDR3 is built from 14 residues. The germline CDR1 and CDR2 sequences are SGHRS and YFSETQ. The CDR3 is CASTSGTGNYEQYF. The CDR3 DNA follows: TGCGCCAGCACCTCCGGGACAGGGAACTACGAGCAGTACTTC. Full variable domain (rest looked up from reference TRBV5-1 and TRBJ2-7): KAGVTQTPRYLIKTRGQQVTLSCSPISGHRSVSWYQQTPGQGLQFLFEYFSETQRNKGNFPGRFSGRQFSNSRSEMNVSTLELGDSALYLCASTSGTGNYEQYFGPGTRLTVT.

The chain employs TRBV27 and TRBJ2-2; a weak D match, TRBD1 (6 bases). Trimming took off 8 bases at V and 5 bases at J, with 12 bases between the two ends. Germline lookup yields CDR1 MNHEY and CDR2 SMNVEV (reference sequence). There are 13 residues in the CDR3. This chain's CDR3 is CASWGLGTGELFF. CDR3 nucleotides: TGTGCCAGCTGGGGGCTTGGGACCGGGGAGCTGTTTTTT.

The chain carries TRBV19 and TRBJ2-7; TRBD2 might be the D (6 bases). From germline, CDR1 is LNHDA and CDR2 SQIVND (reference sequence). The length of the CDR3 is 13 residues. The V gene lost 10 bases and the J gene lost 3 bases, with 16 bases spanning the gap. The CDR3 sequence is CATARREFYEQYF. The CDR3 DNA reads TGTGCCACCGCCCGACGGGAGTTCTACGAGCAGTACTTC.

In its sample, this clone was seen once. CDR3 bases: TGTGCCAGCTCACCGCCGTACAGCTCCTACGAGCAGTACTTC. This gives the protein CASSPPYSSYEQYF. The chain recombines TRBV18 with TRBJ2-7; no reliable D call. Germline V gives CDR1 KGHSH, CDR2 LQKENI. V was shortened by 3 bases and J by 0 bases, with 9 bases between the two germline ends. The CDR3 has 14 amino acids.

J is TRBJ2-1 and V is TRBV5-6; TRBD1 aligns across 7 bases. The V gene's germline CDR1 is SGHDT and CDR2 YYEEEE. Trimming took 4 bases from V and 2 from J; bases not matched to a gene: 6. The CDR3 consists of 15 residues. Here the CDR3 DNA reads TGTGCCAGCAGCGTTCGGGACAGACCCTACAATGAGCAGTTCTTC. The encoded protein is CASSVRDRPYNEQFF. Full variable domain (missing parts from reference TRBV5-6 and TRBJ2-1): DAGVTQSPTHLIKTRGQQVTLRCSPKSGHDTVSWYQQALGQGPQFIFQYYEEEERQRGNFPDRFSGHQFPNYSSELNVNALLLGDSALYLCASSVRDRPYNEQFFGPGTRLTVL.

The rearrangement joins TRBV7-2 to TRBJ2-1; 10 bases map to TRBD1. CDR3 length: 15 residues. Germline CDR1 and CDR2: SGHTA and FQGNSA. V shed 5 bases, J shed 4 bases, and the junction held 5 bases outside the gene matches. CDR3 DNA sequence: TGTGCCAGCAGCCCCGACAGGGGGCGGTACAATGAGCAGTTCTTC. It specifies CASSPDRGRYNEQFF. Full variable domain (missing parts from reference TRBV7-2 and TRBJ2-1): GAGVSQSPSNKVTEKGKDVELRCDPISGHTALYWYRQSLGQGLEFLIYFQGNSAPDKSGLPSDRFSAERTGGSVSTLTIQRTQQEDSAVYLCASSPDRGRYNEQFFGPGTRLTVL.

This clone was found a few times. This chain links TRBV2 with TRBJ2-5; TRBD1 agrees at 11 bases. CDR3 length equals 14 residues. Germline V gives CDR1 SNHLY, CDR2 FYNNEI. V dropped 8 bases and J dropped 4; count of bases not matched to a gene: 6. The CDR3 is CASRGTGGRETQYF. Written as DNA, the CDR3 is TGTGCCAGCCGGGGGACAGGGGGGCGAGAGACCCAGTACTTC.

The V call is TRBV7-2, the J call TRBJ1-3; D not resolved. Trimming shortened V by 3 bases and J by 5 bases, and 8 bases separated the two germline ends. Germline CDR1 reads SGHTA; CDR2 reads FQGNSA. The CDR3 runs 13 residues. The CDR3 DNA is TGTGCCAGCAGCTTTGAGGGAAGAAACACCATATATTTT. It specifies CASSFEGRNTIYF.

This clone was detected only a few times. The chain joins TRBV5-5 to TRBJ1-1; TRBD1 matches at 10 bases. The CDR3 runs 14 residues. After removal of 6 bases from V and 1 base from J, the junction contained 3 bases not matched to a gene. Germline CDR1 SGHKS, CDR2 YYEKEE (reference sequence). The CDR3 nucleotides are TGTGCCAGCACCAGGACAGGGGGGAACACTGAAGCTTTCTTT. Its protein is CASTRTGGNTEAFF.